The 10 T cell receptor beta chains in this list originate from one sample, sequenced in a study of blood T cell repertoires in COVID-19. Sequencing was performed with immunoSEQ multiplex PCR; in TCRdb, only in-frame clones are kept and a portion is missing. Here the sample spans 90,000 to 150,000 clones, roughly nine tenths being singletons. What was sequenced was peripheral blood. These receptors were obtained from a man aged 70 or older with active or convalescent COVID-19.

The count of this clone is one. This chain links TRBV6-5 with TRBJ2-5, with 7 nucleotides matching TRBD2. Germline values: CDR1 MNHEY, CDR2 SVGAGI. This CDR3 spans 14 amino acids. J was trimmed by 7 bases and V by 11 bases; bases with no gene match: 16. The CDR3: CALRTSGSAGTQYF. Here the CDR3 DNA reads TGTGCCTTACGGACTAGTGGATCCGCGGGGACCCAGTACTTC.

J is TRBJ2-5 and V is TRBV29-1, with a tentative D call TRBD2 (5 bases). V lost 6 bases and J lost 5, with 19 bases in between. There are 14 residues in the CDR3. Germline CDR1 SQVTM, CDR2 ANQGSEA. This chain's CDR3 is CSVASGPRGETQYF. The CDR3 nucleotides read TGCAGCGTAGCCTCGGGCCCCCGAGGGGAGACCCAGTACTTC.

This clone was seen only a few times. V is TRBV2 and J is TRBJ2-3, with D uncertain. V was cut by 1 base and J by 0 bases, with 5 bases left in between. This CDR3 is built from 14 residues. Germline assignment: CDR1 SNHLY and CDR2 FYNNEI. CDR3 in amino acids: CASSEGLSTDTQYF. In DNA form, the CDR3 reads TGTGCCAGCAGTGAAGGACTTAGCACAGATACGCAGTATTTT.

The chain employs TRBV18 and TRBJ2-3; D ambiguous. The CDR3 has 14 amino acids. Between the trimmed V and J ends, which lost 2 bases and 2 bases, there was a span of 8 bases. Germline values: CDR1 KGHSH, CDR2 LQKENI. CDR3 amino acids: CASSPTDVTDTQYF. The CDR3 nucleotides are TGTGCCAGCTCACCAACAGATGTCACAGATACGCAGTATTTT.

This clone was seen only once. The chain has TRBV6-5 and TRBJ1-1; a weak D match, TRBD1 (5 bases). The CDR3 totals 13 residues. V lost 5 bases, J lost 11 bases, and 18 bases lay in between. CDR1 MNHEY and CDR2 SVGAGI come from the germline V gene. The CDR3 loop reads CASSRGAGRGAFF. The CDR3 DNA reads TGTGCCAGCAGTAGGGGTGCAGGACGAGGCGCTTTCTTT.

The V call is TRBV11-2, the J call TRBJ1-1; the D gene is possibly TRBD1 (5 bases). The CDR3 runs to 13 residues. Germline loops: CDR1 SGHAT, CDR2 FQNNGV. V was shortened by 7 bases and J by 5 bases, with 14 bases between the two germline ends. The CDR3 region is CASTIIRDTEAFF. CDR3 DNA: TGTGCCAGCACCATAATCAGGGATACTGAAGCTTTCTTT.

The rearrangement joins TRBV2 to TRBJ2-5; possible D gene TRBD1, 6 bases. The CDR3 length is 13 residues. V lost 5 bases, J lost 6 bases, and 13 bases lay in between. CDR1 is SNHLY and CDR2 is FYNNEI in the germline V gene. CDR3 nucleotides: TGTGCCAGCAGTCTACAGGGTCGACAGACCCAGTACTTC. The encoded protein is CASSLQGRQTQYF.

The chain joins TRBV5-1 to TRBJ2-1; D may be TRBD2 (6 bases). Trimming removed 6 bases from V and 0 bases from J, with 10 bases in between. The CDR3 length is 14 residues. Germline CDR1 reads SGHRS; CDR2 reads YFSETQ. CDR3 bases: TGCGCCAGCAAGGGACTCCTCTCCTACAATGAGCAGTTCTTC. As protein: CASKGLLSYNEQFF.

V gene TRBV29-1 combines with J gene TRBJ2-1, with D maybe TRBD1 (7 bases). The CDR3 extends over 13 amino acids. V lost 7 bases to trimming and J lost 9 bases, with 19 bases between them. CDR1 SQVTM and CDR2 ANQGSEA come from the germline V gene. The CDR3 region has the DNA TGCAGCGGGGGGGCAGGGGGATTTGGTGAGCAGTTCTTC. The encoded protein is CSGGAGGFGEQFF.

CDR3 in DNA: TGCGCCAGCAGCCCCAGCAATGAGCAGTTCTTC. Its translation: CASSPSNEQFF. The V and J genes are TRBV5-1 and TRBJ2-1; D ambiguous. V was clipped by 4 bases and J by 6 bases, with 5 bases between them. From germline, CDR1 is SGHRS and CDR2 YFSETQ. This CDR3 has 11 amino acids.